The present TCR beta chain was sequenced within a study of breast tumors, draining lymph nodes, adjacent tissues. This clonotype was picked up many times. What it recognizes is unknown. Study conclusions and caveats: Most tumor T cells seemingly derive from lymph node, then expand in tumor.

Breast cancer patients provided tissue from their axillary draining lymph nodes. TCRdb ran MiXCR on the multiplex PCR reads and lists one entry per CDR3 protein. The table records around 150,000 distinct CDR3 sequences, approximately 20% of them present only once. This sequence originates from a female donor with breast cancer. Some clones in this sample may be carry-over from other donors' samples. Sequenced: axillary lymph node tissue.

The CDR3 sequence is CASRVDRSSYNEQFF. The DNA of the CDR3 is TGTGCCAGCAGGGTCGACAGAAGCTCCTACAATGAGCAGTTCTTC. V usage is TRBV2 and J usage is TRBJ2-1; perhaps TRBD1 as D (5 bases). This CDR3 has 15 amino acids. V was pared by 6 bases and J by 0 bases, with 12 bases between. Germline lookup yields CDR1 SNHLY and CDR2 FYNNEI.